These T cell receptor beta chains were read from a single sample in a study of blood T cell repertoires in COVID-19. Here immunoSEQ multiplex PCR was the method, and the copy in TCRdb shows in-frame clones only, minus some. The sample consists of 140,000 to 150,000 clones, about four fifths of them appearing once. Sequenced sample: PBMCs or T cells enriched from blood (not recorded which). The receptors shown here come from a woman aged 45-65 years with acute COVID-19. CDR3s include the opening cysteine and the closing phenylalanine or tryptophan. The D gene is left open where the match is weak. A row's size may be missing; if present it is once, few, many or a size class.

D gene	clone size	V gene	J gene	CDR3 protein	CDR3 DNA
-	-	TRBV6-2/TRBV6-3	TRBJ2-2	CASSTQRYEGVVTGELFF	TGTGCCAGCAGTACCCAACGTTACGAGGGAGTAGTAACCGGGGAGCTGTTTTTT
-	-	TRBV28	TRBJ2-5	CASSKPLGVAEETQYF	TGTGCCAGCAGTAAACCGTTGGGGGTAGCGGAAGAGACCCAGTACTTC
-	-	TRBV15	TRBJ1-1	CATSMEGFTEAFF	TGTGCCACCAGCATGGAGGGGTTCACTGAAGCTTTCTTT
TRBD1	-	TRBV5-4	TRBJ1-6	CASSWDRNNSPLHF	TGTGCCAGCAGTTGGGACAGAAATAATTCACCCCTCCACTTT
-	-	TRBV6-5	TRBJ2-7	CASSYSSDDEQYF	TGTGCCAGCAGTTACTCTTCAGATGACGAGCAGTACTTC
TRBD1	-	TRBV5-1	TRBJ1-2	CASSRGQGYGNTF	TGCGCCAGCAGTAGAGGACAGGGCTATGGCAACACCTTC
TRBD2	once	TRBV5-4	TRBJ2-7	CASSLWASGTYEQYF	TGTGCCAGCAGCTTGTGGGCTAGCGGGACATACGAGCAGTACTTC
-	-	TRBV28	TRBJ1-2	CASTTGSRGYTF	TGTGCCAGCACCACAGGATCCCGTGGCTACACCTTC
-	-	TRBV5-1	TRBJ2-3	CASSSGLSRTDTQYF	TGCGCCAGCAGCTCGGGACTCTCGCGCACAGATACGCAGTATTTT
-	-	TRBV19	TRBJ1-3	CASSVMSSGNTIYF	TGTGCCAGTAGTGTCATGAGCTCTGGAAACACCATATATTTT
-	-	TRBV18	TRBJ1-4	CASSPRGSNEKLFF	TGTGCCAGCTCACCACGGGGCAGTAATGAAAAACTGTTTTTT
-	few	TRBV4-1	TRBJ1-3	CASSQDSPQTGYSGNTIYF	TGCGCCAGCAGCCAAGATTCCCCTCAAACAGGGTACTCTGGAAACACCATATATTTT
TRBD1	-	TRBV7-9	TRBJ2-3	CASSGQASTDTQYF	TGTGCCAGCAGCGGACAGGCGTCCACAGATACGCAGTATTTT
TRBD1	-	TRBV19	TRBJ1-1	CASSTGQGWGGNTEAFF	TGTGCCAGTAGTACCGGACAGGGGTGGGGAGGGAACACTGAAGCTTTCTTT
TRBD2	once	TRBV7-3	TRBJ2-1	CASSLKLAGANEQFF	TGTGCCAGCAGCTTAAAATTAGCGGGAGCCAATGAGCAGTTCTTC
TRBD2	-	TRBV5-1	TRBJ2-3	CASSIVAGGTSDTQYF	TGCGCCAGCAGCATCGTGGCGGGAGGAACCTCAGATACGCAGTATTTT
-	few	TRBV18	TRBJ1-2	CASGGFRDYGYTF	TGTGCCAGCGGCGGGTTTAGGGATTACGGCTACACCTTC
TRBD1	-	TRBV6-5	TRBJ1-1	CAPLIRQGLNTEAFF	TGTGCCCCCCTTATTAGACAGGGACTGAACACTGAAGCTTTCTTT
-	-	TRBV5-1	TRBJ1-4	CASSLSGTNEKLFF	TGCGCCAGCAGCTTGAGCGGCACTAATGAAAAACTGTTTTTT
TRBD2	once	TRBV11-3	TRBJ2-1	CASSSGSSYNEQFF	TGTGCCAGCAGCAGCGGGAGCTCCTACAATGAGCAGTTCTTC
-	-	TRBV27	TRBJ1-2	CASTQTGRGYTF	TGTGCCAGCACCCAGACAGGACGCGGCTACACCTTC
TRBD2	-	TRBV11-3	TRBJ2-1	CASSTSGTSGNEQFF	TGTGCCAGCAGCACCAGTGGGACTAGCGGAAATGAGCAGTTCTTC
-	-	TRBV6-5	TRBJ1-5	CASSSEGSRGNQPQHF	TGTGCCAGCAGTTCGGAGGGCAGCCGCGGTAATCAGCCCCAGCATTTT
-	-	TRBV11-2	TRBJ2-1	CASSLPGTNSYNEQFF	TGTGCCAGCAGCTTACCCGGGACAAACTCCTACAATGAGCAGTTCTTC
-	-	TRBV29-1	TRBJ2-5	CSVAEGSAEGTQYF	TGCAGCGTTGCGGAAGGGTCGGCGGAGGGGACCCAGTACTTC
TRBD1	-	TRBV7-2	TRBJ1-4	CASSLVGQGAWYEKLFF	TGTGCCAGCAGCTTAGTTGGGCAGGGGGCATGGTATGAAAAACTGTTTTTT
TRBD2	-	TRBV6-6	TRBJ2-5	CASSLLAGAGGPRGETQYF	TGTGCCAGCAGCTTACTCGCGGGAGCGGGAGGGCCGCGAGGAGAGACCCAGTACTTC
TRBD2	-	TRBV7-3	TRBJ2-1	CASSLTVGLASYNEQFF	TGTGCCAGCAGCTTAACTGTGGGACTAGCGAGTTACAATGAGCAGTTCTTC
-	-	TRBV19	TRBJ2-2	CASSIRGLAGNTGELFF	TGTGCCAGTAGTATAAGGGGGCTAGCGGGTAACACCGGGGAGCTGTTTTTT
TRBD1	-	TRBV11-2	TRBJ1-2	CASSPGTGWPGYTF	TGTGCCAGCAGCCCGGGGACAGGTTGGCCTGGCTACACCTTC
TRBD1	-	TRBV7-9	TRBJ1-2	CASSPTGGLDYGYTF	TGTGCCAGCAGCCCTACAGGGGGACTGGACTATGGCTACACCTTC
-	-	TRBV5-1	TRBJ2-1	CASSPDQRSEQFF	TGCGCCAGCAGCCCGGACCAGCGGAGTGAGCAGTTCTTC
-	-	TRBV10-2	TRBJ1-3	CASSASGLSGNTIYF	TGCGCCAGCAGTGCTTCAGGGCTAAGTGGAAACACCATATATTTT
-	-	TRBV4-3	TRBJ1-2	CASSQDIGGYGYTF	TGCGCCAGCAGCCAAGATATAGGAGGCTATGGCTACACCTTC
-	-	TRBV7-3	TRBJ1-1	CASRQQGNTEAFF	TGTGCCAGCAGACAACAGGGGAACACTGAAGCTTTCTTT
TRBD1	-	TRBV3-1/TRBV3-2	TRBJ1-5	CASSPGQGVSGQPQHF	TGTGCCAGCAGCCCCGGACAGGGAGTTTCCGGTCAGCCCCAGCATTTT
TRBD1	-	TRBV6-6	TRBJ2-5	CASSQGTGEVETQYF	TGTGCCAGCAGTCAAGGGACAGGGGAGGTGGAGACCCAGTACTTC